This passage covers 7 T cell receptor beta chains from one sample sequenced in a study of blood T cell repertoires in COVID-19. Sequenced by immunoSEQ multiplex PCR; TCRdb stores in-frame clones only, minus some. Of 95,000 to 150,000 clones in the sample, roughly four fifths were seen once. Sequencing was performed on peripheral blood. Receptors originate from a woman aged 70-85 years with acute or convalescent COVID-19.

The V gene is TRBV6-5, the J gene TRBJ1-1, with D possibly being TRBD1 (5 bases). CDR1 and CDR2 (germline): MNHEY, SVGAGI. Trimming removed 5 bases at V and 4 bases at J, with 11 bases between. The CDR3 runs 13 residues. CDR3 in amino acids: CASSIDRFTEAFF. CDR3 nucleotides: TGTGCCAGCAGTATAGACAGATTCACTGAAGCTTTCTTT.

V gene TRBV6-5 combines with J gene TRBJ1-6, with a possible D match to TRBD1 (6 bases). V was shortened by 7 bases and J by 13 bases, with 17 bases between the two germline ends. This CDR3 has 13 residues. Looked up from germline, CDR1 is MNHEY and CDR2 is SVGAGI. This chain's CDR3 is CASNRQVLYPLHF. In DNA, the CDR3 is TGTGCCAGCAATAGACAGGTCCTCTATCCCCTCCACTTT.

The J gene is TRBJ1-1, the V gene TRBV14, with a weak D call TRBD1 (5 bases). The V end lost 4 bases, the J end lost 5 bases, and 11 bases lay between the germline ends. The CDR3 runs 13 residues. The germline V gene has CDR1 SGHDN and CDR2 FVKESK. This chain's CDR3 is CASSRFGGTEAFF. DNA of the CDR3: TGTGCCAGCAGCCGCTTTGGGGGGACTGAAGCTTTCTTT.

The chain combines TRBV24-1 with TRBJ2-5; D is possibly TRBD1 (6 bases). V was cut by 5 bases and J by 2 bases, with 11 bases left in between. The CDR3 has 14 amino acids. CDR1 is KGHDR, CDR2 SFDVKD, per germline. CDR3 protein: CATSAQGPQETQYF. The CDR3 DNA reads TGTGCCACCAGTGCACAGGGACCACAAGAGACCCAGTACTTC.

The chain combines TRBV10-3 with TRBJ1-1; 7 nucleotides agree with TRBD1. With V trimmed by 6 bases and J by 0 bases, 13 bases remained unmatched. Germline assignment: CDR1 ENHRY and CDR2 SYGVKD. The CDR3 spans 17 residues. CDR3 sequence reads: CAISDLTGSSLNTEAFF. The CDR3 nucleotides read TGTGCCATCAGCGACTTGACAGGGTCGAGTTTGAACACTGAAGCTTTCTTT.

The chain recombines TRBV15 with TRBJ2-7, with a possible D match to TRBD2 (5 bases). Per the germline V gene, CDR1 is LNHNV and CDR2 is YYDKDF (reference sequence). There are 17 residues in the CDR3. Between the trimmed V and J ends, which lost 0 bases and 2 bases, there was a span of 17 bases. CDR3 sequence reads: CATSRDRVRGRTYEQYF. CDR3 bases: TGTGCCACCAGCAGAGATCGTGTAAGAGGGCGCACCTACGAGCAGTACTTC.

The chain has TRBV7-2 and TRBJ1-2; TRBD1 matches 10 bases. V was clipped by 2 bases and J by 7 bases; unmatched bases: 7. CDR3 length: 15 amino acids. Germline V CDR1 and CDR2: SGHTA, FQGNSA. The CDR3 region is CASSLSMTGGSGYTF. In DNA, the CDR3 is TGTGCCAGCAGCTTAAGTATGACAGGGGGCTCTGGCTACACCTTC.